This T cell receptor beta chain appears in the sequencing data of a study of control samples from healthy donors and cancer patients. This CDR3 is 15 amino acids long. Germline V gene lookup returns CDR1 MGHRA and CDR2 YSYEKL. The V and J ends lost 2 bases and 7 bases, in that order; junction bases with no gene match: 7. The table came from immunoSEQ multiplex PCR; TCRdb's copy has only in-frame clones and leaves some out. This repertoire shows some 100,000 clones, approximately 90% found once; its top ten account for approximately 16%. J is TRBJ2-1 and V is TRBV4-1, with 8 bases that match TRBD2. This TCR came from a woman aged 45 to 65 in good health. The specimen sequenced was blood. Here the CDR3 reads CASSQSERGLNEQFF. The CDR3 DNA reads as TGCGCCAGCAGCCAATCCGAGCGGGGGCTAAATGAGCAGTTCTTC.